Shown below are 19 T cell receptor beta chains from a single sample sequenced in a study of T cell responses to AZD1222 COVID-19 vaccine. TCRdb keeps only in-frame clones here, not all; method: immunoSEQ multiplex PCR. The table has more than 95,000 clones, 89% seen once; the top ten hold roughly two fifths. Sequenced material: peripheral blood, taken 28 days after the second AZD1222 dose. Every receptor here comes from an adult who received the AZD1222 COVID-19 vaccine.

This chain uses TRBV3-1 (or the pseudogene TRBV3-2) with TRBJ2-1, with a weak D call TRBD2 (6 bases). The CDR3 runs to 15 residues. Trimming left V 1 base short and J 5 bases short, with 12 bases between. Germline assignment: CDR1 LGHDT and CDR2 YNNKEL (reference sequence). In DNA, the CDR3 is TGTGCCAGCAGCCAAGTCGGGAGTTCCAACAATGAGCAGTTCTTC. Encoded protein: CASSQVGSSNNEQFF.

The CDR3 reads CASSLAEIWAPLSYEQYF. In DNA form, the CDR3 reads TGCGCCAGCAGCTTGGCTGAGATTTGGGCTCCTCTCTCCTACGAGCAGTACTTC. V usage is TRBV5-1 and J usage is TRBJ2-7; no clear D gene. V lost 0 bases and J lost 0, with 19 bases in between. The CDR3 length is 18 residues. CDR1 is SGHRS, CDR2 YFSETQ, per germline.

This clone was observed a few times. V is TRBV20-1 and J is TRBJ2-7; no definite D call. V was pared by 4 bases and J by 3 bases, with 7 bases between. Germline lookup yields CDR1 DFQATT and CDR2 SNEGSKA (reference sequence). This CDR3 has 11 amino acids. This CDR3 reads CSAMGVYEQYF. For the CDR3, the DNA is TGCAGTGCTATGGGCGTCTACGAGCAGTACTTC.

The genes are TRBV6-5 and TRBJ2-7, with no clear D. The germline V and J ends were trimmed by 8 bases and 1 base, with 9 bases remaining between them. The CDR3 totals 12 residues. The germline CDR1 and CDR2 sequences are MNHEY and SVGAGI. Here the CDR3 DNA reads TGTGCCAGCCTATCTTGGTCCTACGAGCAGTACTTC. This translates into CASLSWSYEQYF.

This clone was detected once. V and J are TRBV15 and TRBJ2-2, with D unresolved. The length of the CDR3 is 14 residues. Looked up from germline, CDR1 is LNHNV and CDR2 is YYDKDF (reference sequence). Trimming took 0 bases from V and 2 from J, leaving 4 bases between them. The CDR3 DNA follows: TGTGCCACCAGCAGAGACAGAAACACCGGGGAGCTGTTTTTT. Translating gives CATSRDRNTGELFF. The complete variable domain, with remaining parts taken from reference TRBV15 and TRBJ2-2, reads DAMVIQNPRYQVTQFGKPVTLSCSQTLNHNVMYWYQQKSSQAPKLLFHYYDKDFNNEADTPDNFQSRRPNTSFCFLDIRSPGLGDTAMYLCATSRDRNTGELFFGEGSRLTVL.

This chain joins TRBV19 and TRBJ2-3; D tentatively fits TRBD1 or TRBD2 (5 bases each). Germline loops: CDR1 LNHDA, CDR2 SQIVND (reference sequence). CDR3 length: 15 amino acids. V dropped 2 bases and J dropped 7 bases, with 16 bases sitting between them. The CDR3 here is CASSISGQATNTQYF. The CDR3 DNA reads as TGTGCCAGTAGTATATCGGGGCAGGCGACCAATACGCAGTATTTT.

V usage is TRBV6-4 and J usage is TRBJ2-2; 7 bases fit TRBD2. CDR1 and CDR2 (germline): MRHNA, SNTAGT. V lost 2 bases and J lost 6; bases outside the gene matches: 6. The CDR3 sequence is 15 residues long. In DNA form, the CDR3 reads TGTGCCAGCAGTGACGAGGGGCTAGCGGCCGGGGAGCTGTTTTTT. Protein product: CASSDEGLAAGELFF.

The chain carries TRBV3-1 (or the pseudogene TRBV3-2) and TRBJ2-6; D not certain. Per germline, CDR1 LGHDT and CDR2 YNNKEL (reference sequence). This CDR3 is 16 amino acids long. With 1 base removed from V and 0 bases from J, the gap between germline ends came to 7 bases. The CDR3 nucleotides read TGTGCCAGCAGCCAAGCCCCAGTCTCTGGGGCCAACGTCCTGACTTTC. Its translation: CASSQAPVSGANVLTF.

J is TRBJ1-3 and V is TRBV14, with 7 bases fitting TRBD1. Germline lookup yields CDR1 SGHDN and CDR2 FVKESK. The V gene end was trimmed by 5 bases and the J gene end by 0 bases; junction bases not matched to a gene: 4. The CDR3 is 15 residues long. As DNA, the CDR3 is TGTGCCAGCAGCGGACAGGCGTACTCTGGAAACACCATATATTTT. It yields the protein CASSGQAYSGNTIYF.

The rearrangement joins TRBV6-5 to TRBJ2-7; 9 positions match TRBD1. The CDR3 has 15 amino acids. The V and J ends lost 6 bases and 4 bases, in that order; junction bases with no gene match: 10. Germline assignment: CDR1 MNHEY and CDR2 SVGAGI. The CDR3 here is CASRSRDRAQYEQYF. DNA of the CDR3: TGTGCCAGCAGAAGTCGGGACAGGGCCCAATACGAGCAGTACTTC.

This CDR3 is CASSLQGRGEKLFF. The CDR3 DNA reads TGTGCCAGCAGCCTACAGGGTCGAGGTGAAAAACTGTTTTTT. This chain links TRBV7-2 with TRBJ1-4, with a possible D match to TRBD1 (6 bases). The V gene's germline CDR1 is SGHTA and CDR2 FQGNSA. V was clipped by 5 bases and J by 7 bases, with 14 bases between them. The CDR3 is made up of 14 amino acids.

The rearrangement links TRBV19 to TRBJ2-7, with 8 nucleotides matching TRBD1. This CDR3 contains 13 residues. Germline CDR1 is LNHDA and CDR2 is SQIVND (reference sequence). V lost 4 bases to trimming and J lost 2 bases; unmatched junction nucleotides: 1. The DNA of the CDR3 is TGTGCCAGTAGTAGACAGGGGACCTACGAGCAGTACTTC. It encodes CASSRQGTYEQYF.

The rearrangement links TRBV4-1 to TRBJ2-2; D ambiguous. The CDR3 length is 12 residues. V shed 2 bases and J shed 7 bases, with 5 bases lying between them. CDR1 and CDR2 from the germline V gene are MGHRA and YSYEKL. CDR3 DNA sequence: TGCGCCAGCAGCCAAAATTTCGGGGAGCTGTTTTTT. Amino acids: CASSQNFGELFF.

V gene TRBV19 combines with J gene TRBJ1-5, with unresolved D. The CDR3 has 17 amino acids. V was clipped by 5 bases and J by 0 bases, with 17 bases between them. CDR1 LNHDA and CDR2 SQIVND come from the germline V gene (reference sequence). The CDR3 spells CASSLTLTPFSNQPQHF. CDR3 in DNA: TGTGCCAGTAGTCTCACCCTTACACCCTTTAGCAATCAGCCCCAGCATTTT.

This clone has just a few counts. This rearrangement joins TRBV28 to TRBJ1-6; D remains unclear. Germline CDR1 MDHEN, CDR2 SYDVKM. The CDR3 is made up of 14 amino acids. V was trimmed by 10 bases and J by 7 bases, leaving 17 bases between them. CDR3 protein: CATKREAGNSPLHF. The CDR3 bases are TGTGCCACCAAGCGGGAGGCGGGGAATTCACCCCTCCACTTT.

The chain employs TRBV27 and TRBJ2-7; 9 bases agree with TRBD1. V trimming: 4 bases; J trimming: 5 bases; junction bases outside the gene matches: 12. Germline V gene data show CDR1 as MNHEY and CDR2 as SMNVEV (reference sequence). CDR3 length equals 16 residues. The CDR3 coding sequence is TGTGCCAGCAGTTCCCGGGGGACAGGGCCTTCCAACGAGCAGTACTTC. Protein product: CASSSRGTGPSNEQYF.

V is TRBV6-5 and J is TRBJ1-1; D is undetermined. The germline V gene has CDR1 MNHEY and CDR2 SVGAGI. The CDR3 sequence is 14 residues long. The V end was cut by 6 bases, the J end by 1 base, with 12 bases between. DNA of the CDR3: TGTGCCAGCAGCCTTTTTACGGGGAACACTGAAGCTTTCTTT. It translates to CASSLFTGNTEAFF.

The CDR3 region has the DNA TGTGCCAGCAGTTTTGGCCCCGACCTTAACTACGAGCAGTACTTC. This codes for CASSFGPDLNYEQYF. V usage is TRBV27 and J usage is TRBJ2-7; D not resolved. With 3 bases removed from V and 3 bases from J, the gap between germline ends came to 15 bases. The CDR3 has 15 amino acids. Germline V lookup: CDR1 MNHEY, CDR2 SMNVEV (reference sequence).

This sequence joins TRBV4-1 and TRBJ2-3; D is undetermined. The V end lost 1 base, the J end lost 0 bases, and 14 bases lay between the germline ends. CDR3 length: 17 residues. Germline loops: CDR1 MGHRA, CDR2 YSYEKL. CDR3 nucleotides: TGCGCCAGCAGCCAAGTCGCTTATCAGATGAGCACAGATACGCAGTATTTT. Translating gives CASSQVAYQMSTDTQYF.